This entry lists 5 T cell receptor beta chains sequenced from one sample in a study of breast tumors, draining lymph nodes, adjacent tissues. One entry per CDR3 protein, called by TCRdb with MiXCR from the multiplex PCR reads. The table includes approximately 22,000 distinct CDR3 sequences, 32% detected once. The sample was breast tumor tissue. The receptors come from a female donor with breast cancer. Some clones in this sample may be carry-over from other donors' samples.

The chain uses TRBV11-2 and TRBJ2-3; 11 positions match TRBD2. Germline CDR1 and CDR2: SGHAT and FQNNGV. CDR3 length equals 16 residues. The J segment lost 5 bases and the V segment lost 1 base, leaving 5 bases of the junction unmatched. CDR3 sequence: CASSLGLAGGLDTQYF. Here the CDR3 DNA reads TGTGCCAGCAGCTTAGGCCTAGCGGGAGGCCTAGATACGCAGTATTTT.

This clonotype was observed many times. This rearrangement joins TRBV20-1 to TRBJ2-3, with 7 bases fitting TRBD1. From germline, CDR1 is DFQATT and CDR2 SNEGSKA (reference sequence). The CDR3 is made up of 13 amino acids. CDR3 loop: CTPLRGITDTQYF. CDR3 sequence (DNA): TGCACCCCCCTCAGGGGGATAACAGATACGCAGTATTTT.

This clonotype was observed a few times. This rearrangement joins TRBV12-3 or TRBV12-4 to TRBJ2-7, with D tentatively TRBD1 (6 bases). Trimming stripped 3 bases from V and 0 bases from J, with 9 bases between. The CDR3 consists of 14 residues. The CDR3 DNA reads as TGTGCCAGCAGTTTGGCAGGGGTCTCCTACGAGCAGTACTTC. Protein product: CASSLAGVSYEQYF.

This clonotype has ten or more counts. The chain combines TRBV2 with TRBJ1-2; D gene unclear. Trimming removed 0 bases from V and 4 bases from J, with 12 bases in between. The CDR3 is 15 residues long. Germline CDR1 is SNHLY and CDR2 is FYNNEI. CDR3 amino acids: CASSEAIARLYGYTF. CDR3 coding DNA: TGTGCCAGCAGTGAAGCGATCGCGCGACTCTATGGCTACACCTTC.

By share of the sample, this clonotype is medium-sized. The V call is TRBV9, the J call TRBJ1-6; D perhaps matches TRBD1 (5 bases). Germline lookup yields CDR1 SGDLS and CDR2 YYNGEE. There are 13 residues in the CDR3. Trimming left V 4 bases short and J 8 bases short, with 10 bases between. The CDR3 reads CASSFGGYSPLHF. CDR3 nucleotide sequence: TGTGCCAGCAGCTTCGGGGGTTATTCACCCCTCCACTTT.